The source of this T cell receptor (beta chain) is a study of graft-versus-host responses after intestinal transplantation. Profiling relied on immunoSEQ multiplex PCR, and the TCRdb table lists in-frame clones only, not all of them. This sample has about 99,000 clones, with less than 90% found just once. Germline-derived CDR1 and CDR2 are SEHNR and FQNEAQ (reference sequence). The CDR3 spans 15 residues. V shed 3 bases, J shed 1 base, and the junction held 5 bases outside the gene matches. Remarks on this clone: What it binds is not known.

The specimen comprised unstimulated CD4+ T cells sorted from spleen or lymph node cells, sampled before intestinal transplant. The V and J genes are TRBV7-9 and TRBJ1-1, with 7 bases aligning to TRBD1. The sequence was obtained from a human donor who received an intestinal transplant. The CDR3 sequence: CASSLTGFGNTEAFF. The CDR3 DNA follows: TGTGCCAGCAGCTTGACAGGGTTTGGGAACACTGAAGCTTTCTTT.